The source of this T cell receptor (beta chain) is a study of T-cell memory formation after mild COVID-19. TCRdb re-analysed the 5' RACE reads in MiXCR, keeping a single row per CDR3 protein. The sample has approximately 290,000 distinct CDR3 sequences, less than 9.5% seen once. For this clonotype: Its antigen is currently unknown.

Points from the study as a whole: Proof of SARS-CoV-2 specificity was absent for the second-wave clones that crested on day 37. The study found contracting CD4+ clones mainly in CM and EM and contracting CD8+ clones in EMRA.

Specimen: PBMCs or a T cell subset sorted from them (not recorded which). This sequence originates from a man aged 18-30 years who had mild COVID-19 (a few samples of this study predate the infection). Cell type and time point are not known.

The CDR3 region has the DNA TGTGCCAGCAGCTTAGTGTCCCGCCGGAAGACCCAGTACTTC. This encodes CASSLVSRRKTQYF. The rearrangement uses TRBV7-9 and TRBJ2-5; D not certain. The V gene lost 1 base and the J gene lost 6 bases, with 12 bases spanning the gap. The length of the CDR3 is 14 residues. The germline V gene has CDR1 SEHNR and CDR2 FQNEAQ (reference sequence).